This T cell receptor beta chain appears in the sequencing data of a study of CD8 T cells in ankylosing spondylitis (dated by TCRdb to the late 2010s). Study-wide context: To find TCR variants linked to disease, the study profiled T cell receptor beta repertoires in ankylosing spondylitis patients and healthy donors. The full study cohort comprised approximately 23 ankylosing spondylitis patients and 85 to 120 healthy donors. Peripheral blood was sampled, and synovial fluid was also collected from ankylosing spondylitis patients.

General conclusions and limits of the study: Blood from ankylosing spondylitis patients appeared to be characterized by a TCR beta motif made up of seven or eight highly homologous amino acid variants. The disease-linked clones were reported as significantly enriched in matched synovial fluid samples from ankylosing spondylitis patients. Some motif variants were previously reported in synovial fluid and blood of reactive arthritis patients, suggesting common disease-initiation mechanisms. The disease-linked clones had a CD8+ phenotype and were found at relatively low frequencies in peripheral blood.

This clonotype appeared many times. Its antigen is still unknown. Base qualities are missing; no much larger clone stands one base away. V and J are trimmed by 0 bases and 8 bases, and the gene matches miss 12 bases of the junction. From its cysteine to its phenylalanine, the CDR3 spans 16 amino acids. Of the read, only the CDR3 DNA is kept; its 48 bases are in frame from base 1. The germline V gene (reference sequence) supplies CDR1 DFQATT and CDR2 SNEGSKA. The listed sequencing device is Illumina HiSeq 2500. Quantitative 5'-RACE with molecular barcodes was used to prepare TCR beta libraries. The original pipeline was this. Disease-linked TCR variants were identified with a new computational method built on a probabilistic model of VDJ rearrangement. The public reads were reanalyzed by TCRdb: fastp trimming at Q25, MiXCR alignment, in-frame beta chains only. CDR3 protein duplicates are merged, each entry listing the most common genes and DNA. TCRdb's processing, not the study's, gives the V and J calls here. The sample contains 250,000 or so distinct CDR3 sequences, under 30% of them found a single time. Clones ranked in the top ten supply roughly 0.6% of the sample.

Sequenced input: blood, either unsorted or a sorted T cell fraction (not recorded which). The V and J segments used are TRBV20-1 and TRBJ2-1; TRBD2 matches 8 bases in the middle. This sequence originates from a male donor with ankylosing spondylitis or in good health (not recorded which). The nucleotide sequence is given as TGCAGTGCTAGAGACCCGGGACTAGGCGGAGTCCATGAGCAGTTCTTC. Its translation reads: CSARDPGLGGVHEQFF.